One TCR beta chain is described in this entry. This entry belongs to a study of cytomegalovirus exposure and HLA in healthy donors. PCR primers comprised 60 Vbeta and 13 Jbeta primers. Profiling relied on immunoSEQ multiplex PCR, and the TCRdb table lists in-frame clones only, not all of them. The sample has about 160,000 clones; under 80% are singletons. Germline-derived CDR1 and CDR2 are ENHRY and SYGVKD. There are 12 residues in the CDR3. Trimming stripped 7 bases from V and 1 base from J, with 8 bases between. This chain joins TRBV10-3 and TRBJ2-7; a weak D match, TRBD1 (5 bases). The receptor's source is a man between 35 and 55 years old in good health and CMV-seronegative. Sequencing input: PBMCs. CDR3 nucleotide sequence: TGTGCCATCAAGGACAAATCCTACGAGCAGTACTTC. This gives the protein CAIKDKSYEQYF.